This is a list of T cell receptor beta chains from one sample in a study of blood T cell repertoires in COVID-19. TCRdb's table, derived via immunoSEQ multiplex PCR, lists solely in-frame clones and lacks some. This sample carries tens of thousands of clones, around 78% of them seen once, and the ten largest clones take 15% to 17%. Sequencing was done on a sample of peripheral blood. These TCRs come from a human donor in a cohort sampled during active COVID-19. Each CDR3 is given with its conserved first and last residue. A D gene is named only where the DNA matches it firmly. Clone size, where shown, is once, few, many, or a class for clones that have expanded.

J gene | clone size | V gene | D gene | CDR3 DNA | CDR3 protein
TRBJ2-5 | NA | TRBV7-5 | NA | TGTGTCAGAGGCCCGCGGGGTTGTGAGACCCAGTACTTC | CVRGPRGCETQYF
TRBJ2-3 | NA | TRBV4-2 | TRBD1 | TGTGCCAGCAGCCCAGGACAGGTCGATACGCAGTATTTT | CASSPGQVDTQYF
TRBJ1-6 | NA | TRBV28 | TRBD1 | TGTGCCAGCAAAACAGGGGTCTTCTCCCTCCACTTT | CASKTGVFSLHF
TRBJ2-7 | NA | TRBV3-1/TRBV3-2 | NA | TGTGCCAGCAGGCAGGGATCCGGCGAGCAGTACTTC | CASRQGSGEQYF
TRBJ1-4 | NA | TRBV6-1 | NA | TGTGCCAGCAGTGATCCCCCAGGGGTTGGTAATGAAAAACTGTTTTTT | CASSDPPGVGNEKLFF
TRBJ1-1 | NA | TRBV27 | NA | TGTGCCAGCAGTTTATCGACAGGCTGGAACACTGAAGCTTTCTTT | CASSLSTGWNTEAFF
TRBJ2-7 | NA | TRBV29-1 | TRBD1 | TGCAGCGTTTGGGACAGGGCCCACGAGCAGTACTTC | CSVWDRAHEQYF
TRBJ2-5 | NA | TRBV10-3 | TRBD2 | TGTGCCATCAGAGCGGCTAGCGGTTCAGAGACCCAGTACTTC | CAIRAASGSETQYF
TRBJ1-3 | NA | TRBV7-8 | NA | TGTGCCATCCCCCGGACAGCCTCTGGAAACACCATATATTTT | CAIPRTASGNTIYF
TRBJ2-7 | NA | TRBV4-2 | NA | TGTGCCAGCAGCGATTCGAGTGAGCAGTACTTC | CASSDSSEQYF
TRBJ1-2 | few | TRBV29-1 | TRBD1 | TGCAGCGTTTTTGTAAGGGGGCGTAACGGCTACACCTTC | CSVFVRGRNGYTF
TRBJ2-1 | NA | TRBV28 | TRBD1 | TGTGCCAGCAGGGGGACAGGGAATAATGAGCAGTTCTTC | CASRGTGNNEQFF
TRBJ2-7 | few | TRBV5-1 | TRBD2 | TGCGCCAGCAGCTTGAGGCGGGAGCTCGAGCAGTACTTC | CASSLRRELEQYF
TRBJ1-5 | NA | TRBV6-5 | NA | TGTGCCAGCGGACAGTATAGCAATCAGCCCCAGCATTTT | CASGQYSNQPQHF
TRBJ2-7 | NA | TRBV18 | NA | TGTGCCAGCTCACCACCGAGTCAGGGGGGTCCCTCCTACGAGCAGTACTTC | CASSPPSQGGPSYEQYF
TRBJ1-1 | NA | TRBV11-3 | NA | TGTGCCAGCAGCCCTCGAACAGGGTTGAACACTGAAGCTTTCTTT | CASSPRTGLNTEAFF
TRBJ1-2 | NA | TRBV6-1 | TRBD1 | TGTGCCAGCAGTGAGACAGGGGGCGGAGAAGACTATGGCTACACCTTC | CASSETGGGEDYGYTF
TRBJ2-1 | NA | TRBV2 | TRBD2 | TGTGCCAGCTCCACCGGGACTAGGAATTACAATGAGCAGTTCTTC | CASSTGTRNYNEQFF
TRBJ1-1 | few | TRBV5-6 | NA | TGTGCCAGCAAAAGGGACACGTTATTGAACACTGAAGCTTTCTTT | CASKRDTLLNTEAFF
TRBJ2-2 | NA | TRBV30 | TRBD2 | TGTGCCTGGAGTTCGCGGGAGGTAACCGGGGAGCTGTTTTTT | CAWSSREVTGELFF
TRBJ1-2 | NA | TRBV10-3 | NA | TGTGCCATCAGTGAGACAGGAGCTAACTATGGCTACACCTTC | CAISETGANYGYTF
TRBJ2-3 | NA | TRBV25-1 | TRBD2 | TGTGCCAGCAGGGGTAGCGGGGGCACAGATACGCAGTATTTT | CASRGSGGTDTQYF